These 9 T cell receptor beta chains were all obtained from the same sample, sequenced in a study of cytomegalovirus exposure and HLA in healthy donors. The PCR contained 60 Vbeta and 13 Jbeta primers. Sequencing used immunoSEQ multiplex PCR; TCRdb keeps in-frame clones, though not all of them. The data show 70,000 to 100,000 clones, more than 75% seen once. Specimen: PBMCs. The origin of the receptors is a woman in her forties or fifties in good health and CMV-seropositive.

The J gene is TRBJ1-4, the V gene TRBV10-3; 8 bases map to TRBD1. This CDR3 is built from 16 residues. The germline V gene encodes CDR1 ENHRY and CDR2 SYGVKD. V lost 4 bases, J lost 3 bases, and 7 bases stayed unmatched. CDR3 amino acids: CAISASAQGANEKLFF. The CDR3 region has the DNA TGTGCCATCAGTGCCTCGGCACAGGGGGCTAATGAAAAACTGTTTTTT.

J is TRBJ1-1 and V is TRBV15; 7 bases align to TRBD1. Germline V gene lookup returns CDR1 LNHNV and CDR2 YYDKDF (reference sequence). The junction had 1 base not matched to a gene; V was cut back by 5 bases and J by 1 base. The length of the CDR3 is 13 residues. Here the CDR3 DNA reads TGTGCCACCAGCGGACAGGCGAACACTGAAGCTTTCTTT. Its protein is CATSGQANTEAFF.

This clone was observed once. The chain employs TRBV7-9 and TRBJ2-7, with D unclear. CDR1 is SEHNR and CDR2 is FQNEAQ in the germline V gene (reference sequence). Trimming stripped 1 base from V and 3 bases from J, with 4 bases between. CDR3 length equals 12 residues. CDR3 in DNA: TGTGCCAGCAGCTTAGGCAGCTACGAGCAGTACTTC. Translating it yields CASSLGSYEQYF.

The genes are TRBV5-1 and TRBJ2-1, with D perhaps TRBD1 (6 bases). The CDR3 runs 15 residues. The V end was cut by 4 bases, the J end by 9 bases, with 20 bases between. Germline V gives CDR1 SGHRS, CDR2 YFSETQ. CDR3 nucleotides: TGCGCCAGCAGCCCCGGAGGCCACAGGGCTGGTGAGCAGTTCTTC. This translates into CASSPGGHRAGEQFF.

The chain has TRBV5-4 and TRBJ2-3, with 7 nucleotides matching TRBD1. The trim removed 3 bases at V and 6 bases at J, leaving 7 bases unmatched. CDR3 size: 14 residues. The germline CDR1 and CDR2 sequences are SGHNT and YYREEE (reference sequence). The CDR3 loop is CASSWGQRGDTQYF. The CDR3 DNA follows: TGTGCCAGCAGCTGGGGACAGAGGGGGGATACGCAGTATTTT.

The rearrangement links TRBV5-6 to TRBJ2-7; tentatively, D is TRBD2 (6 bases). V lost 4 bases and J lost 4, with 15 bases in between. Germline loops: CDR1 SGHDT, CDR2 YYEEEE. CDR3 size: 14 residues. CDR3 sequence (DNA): TGTGCCAGCAGCGCACTAGCAAATTCATACGAGCAGTACGTC. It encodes CASSALANSYEQYV.

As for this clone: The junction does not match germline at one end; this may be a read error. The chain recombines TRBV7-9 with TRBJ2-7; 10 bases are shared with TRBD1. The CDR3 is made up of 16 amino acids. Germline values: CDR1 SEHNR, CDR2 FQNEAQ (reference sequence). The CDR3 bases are TGTTCCAGCAGCTTGGGGGGACAGGGGTTTGGCTACGAGCAGTACTTC. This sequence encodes CSSSLGGQGFGYEQYF.

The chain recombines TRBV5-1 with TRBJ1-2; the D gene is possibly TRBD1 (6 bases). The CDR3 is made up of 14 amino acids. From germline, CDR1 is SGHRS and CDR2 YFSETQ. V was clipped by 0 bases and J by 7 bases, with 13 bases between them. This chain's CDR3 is CASSLAGEGAGYTF. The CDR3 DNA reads TGCGCCAGCAGCTTGGCAGGGGAAGGCGCTGGCTACACCTTC.

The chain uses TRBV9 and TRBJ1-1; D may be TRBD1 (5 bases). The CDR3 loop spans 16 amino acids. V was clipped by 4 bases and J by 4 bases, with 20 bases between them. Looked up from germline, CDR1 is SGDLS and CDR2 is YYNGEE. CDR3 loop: CASSPWGGGGGTEAFF. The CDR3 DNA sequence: TGTGCCAGCAGCCCCTGGGGGGGTGGGGGGGGCACTGAAGCTTTCTTT. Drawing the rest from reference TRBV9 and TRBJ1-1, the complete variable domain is DSGVTQTPKHLITATGQRVTLRCSPRSGDLSVYWYQQSLDQGLQFLIQYYNGEERAKGNILERFSAQQFPDLHSELNLSSLELGDSALYFCASSPWGGGGGTEAFFGQGTRLTVV.